This T cell receptor beta chain is drawn from a study of T cell changes during pregnancy in multiple sclerosis. The germline gives CDR1 SNHLY, CDR2 FYNNEI. V dropped 7 bases and J dropped 0 bases, with 12 bases sitting between them. The CDR3 consists of 15 residues. Profiling relied on immunoSEQ multiplex PCR, and the TCRdb table lists in-frame clones only, not all of them. The sample has roughly 28,000 clones; approximately 90% are singletons. This clone was found once. The origin of this receptor is a female donor with multiple sclerosis, enrolled in a pregnancy study. This specimen consisted of CD8+ T cells from peripheral blood mononuclear cells, obtained before pregnancy. V gene TRBV2 combines with J gene TRBJ1-4; D is ambiguous. Written as DNA, the CDR3 is TGTGCCAGCAAAAGGGAGTCGGCAACTAATGAAAAACTGTTTTTT. This sequence encodes CASKRESATNEKLFF. Using reference TRBV2 and TRBJ1-4 for the parts outside the CDR3, the full variable domain is EPEVTQTPSHQVTQMGQEVILRCVPISNHLYFYWYRQILGQKVEFLVSFYNNEISEKSEIFDDQFSVERPDGSNFTLKIRSTKLEDSAMYFCASKRESATNEKLFFGSGTQLSVL.